This T cell receptor beta chain derives from a study of response to subunit inactivated influenza vaccine (dated by TCRdb to 2016 to 2019). Notes on the research overall: The study used deep quantitative T cell receptor repertoire profiling to track responses to a trivalent subunit inactivated influenza vaccine.

Library generation was performed with RT-PCR. Sequenced on an Illumina HiSeq 2500. TCRdb reran the public reads through fastp at Q25 and MiXCR, keeping productive beta chains. Identical CDR3 protein sequences are pooled into one entry, listed with their most common genes and DNA. This sample lists about 190,000 distinct CDR3 sequences; approximately 15% were detected once. The ten largest clones take up about a quarter of the sample. The table lists this clonotype with a count of one. The antigen it binds to is not known. No much larger clone is present one base from it, and per-base qualities are unavailable. A solitary read yields weak support. The CDR3 runs 15 residues from the cysteine to the phenylalanine. Just the 45-base CDR3 DNA is kept, in frame starting at base 1. Trimming costs V 5 bases and J 3 bases, and their ends lie 14 bases apart. From a lookup of the germline V gene, CDR1 and CDR2 are SGHVS and FQNEAQ.

Summary of the overall study and its limitations: The authors suggested that each seasonal influenza vaccination may recruit only a limited number of new T cells.

In this chain, TRBV7-8 is recombined with TRBJ2-1; the D gene is unclear. This clonotype was obtained from a man aged 50-59 years who received an inactivated influenza vaccine. Donor details come from another sample of the same person, matched by shared clones. The sequenced sample was CD8+ T cells sorted from PBMCs, obtained 5 days after vaccination. The CDR3 region has the sequence CASSPSTVYYNEQFF. Read as DNA, the sequence is TGTGCCAGCAGCCCCTCTACGGTCTACTACAATGAGCAGTTCTTC.